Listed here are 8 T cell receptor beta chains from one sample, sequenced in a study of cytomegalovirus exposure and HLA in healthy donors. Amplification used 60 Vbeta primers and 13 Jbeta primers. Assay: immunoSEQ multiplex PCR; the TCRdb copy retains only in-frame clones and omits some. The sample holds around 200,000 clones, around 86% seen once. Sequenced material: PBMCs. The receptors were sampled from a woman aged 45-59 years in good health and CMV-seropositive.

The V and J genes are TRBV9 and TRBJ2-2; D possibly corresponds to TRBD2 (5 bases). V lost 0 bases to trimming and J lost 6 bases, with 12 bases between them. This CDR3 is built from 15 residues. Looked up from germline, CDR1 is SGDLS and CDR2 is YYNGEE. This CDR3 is CASSVAVGSPGELFF. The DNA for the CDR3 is TGTGCCAGCAGCGTAGCGGTAGGGAGCCCCGGGGAGCTGTTTTTT.

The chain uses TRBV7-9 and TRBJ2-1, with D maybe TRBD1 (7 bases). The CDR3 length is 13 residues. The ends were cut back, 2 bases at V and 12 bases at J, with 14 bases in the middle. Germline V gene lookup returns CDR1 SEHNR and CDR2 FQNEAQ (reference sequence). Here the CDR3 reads CASSLTLRDRQFF. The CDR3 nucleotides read TGTGCCAGCAGCTTAACGTTGCGGGACAGGCAGTTCTTC.

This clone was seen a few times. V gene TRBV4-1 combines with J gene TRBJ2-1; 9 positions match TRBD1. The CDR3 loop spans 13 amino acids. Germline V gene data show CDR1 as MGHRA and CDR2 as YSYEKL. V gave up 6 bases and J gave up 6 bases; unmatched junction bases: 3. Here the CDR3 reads CASRSTGGNEQFF. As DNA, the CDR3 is TGCGCCAGCAGATCGACAGGGGGCAATGAGCAGTTCTTC.

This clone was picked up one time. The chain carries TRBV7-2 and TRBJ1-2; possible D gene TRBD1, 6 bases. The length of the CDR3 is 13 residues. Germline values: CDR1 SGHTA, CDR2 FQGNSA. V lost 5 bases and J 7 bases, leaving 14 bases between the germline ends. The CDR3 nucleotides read TGTGCCAGCAGCCCGGCAGGGGCTTTTGGCTACACCTTC. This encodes CASSPAGAFGYTF.

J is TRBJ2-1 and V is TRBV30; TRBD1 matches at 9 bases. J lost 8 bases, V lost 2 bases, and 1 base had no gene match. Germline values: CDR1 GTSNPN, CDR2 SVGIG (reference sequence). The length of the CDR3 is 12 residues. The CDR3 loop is CAWSRDRDEQFF. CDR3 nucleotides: TGTGCCTGGAGTCGGGACAGGGATGAGCAGTTCTTC.

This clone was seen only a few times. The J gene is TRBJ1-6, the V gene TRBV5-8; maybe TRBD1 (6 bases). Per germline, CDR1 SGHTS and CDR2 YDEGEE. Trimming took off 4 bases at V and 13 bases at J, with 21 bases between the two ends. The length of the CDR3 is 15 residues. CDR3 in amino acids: CASSARGRGIPPLHF. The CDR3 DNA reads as TGTGCCAGCAGCGCGAGGGGCAGGGGTATTCCGCCCCTCCACTTT.

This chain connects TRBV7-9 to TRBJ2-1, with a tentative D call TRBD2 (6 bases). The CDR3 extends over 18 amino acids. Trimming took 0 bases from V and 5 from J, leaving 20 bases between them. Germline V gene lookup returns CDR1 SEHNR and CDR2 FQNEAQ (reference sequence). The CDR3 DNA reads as TGTGCCAGCAGCTTAGCTTTTGTGCGGGACTGGCCCAACAATGAGCAGTTCTTC. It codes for CASSLAFVRDWPNNEQFF. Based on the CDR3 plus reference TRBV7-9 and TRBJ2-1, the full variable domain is DTGVSQNPRHKITKRGQNVTFRCDPISEHNRLYWYRQTLGQGPEFLTYFQNEAQLEKSRLLSDRFSAERPKGSFSTLEIQRTEQGDSAMYLCASSLAFVRDWPNNEQFFGPGTRLTVL.

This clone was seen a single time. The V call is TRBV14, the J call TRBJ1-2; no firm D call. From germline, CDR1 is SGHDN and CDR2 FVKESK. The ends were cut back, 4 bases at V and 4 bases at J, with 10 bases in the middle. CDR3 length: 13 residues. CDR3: CASSPQATYGYTF. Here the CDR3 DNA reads TGTGCCAGCAGCCCGCAGGCCACCTATGGCTACACCTTC.